This TCR beta chain is from a study of shared clonotypes between healthy human individuals. A few counts support this clone. Antigen specificity is unknown. Study-wide findings and caveats: Only blood was sampled; tissue repertoires likely differ. Researchers found naive subsets generally carried larger estimated richness than memory subsets.

Profiling relied on immunoSEQ multiplex PCR, and the TCRdb table lists in-frame clones only, not all of them. This table has 550,000 to 800,000 clones, approximately 79% appearing once. This CDR3 comprises 14 residues. CDR1 is GTSNPN, CDR2 SVGIG, per germline (reference sequence). Losses at the gene ends were 2 bases for V and 6 bases for J; bases not matched to a gene: 10. Sequenced input: memory CD4+ T cells sorted from blood. Subset described: CD45RA-negative fraction. This chain connects TRBV30 to TRBJ2-7; 7 bases line up with TRBD1. This TCR came from a woman aged 25-40 years in good health. This chain's CDR3 is CAWSTRQGPIEQYF. The CDR3 nucleotides read TGTGCCTGGAGTACAAGACAGGGACCCATCGAGCAGTACTTC.